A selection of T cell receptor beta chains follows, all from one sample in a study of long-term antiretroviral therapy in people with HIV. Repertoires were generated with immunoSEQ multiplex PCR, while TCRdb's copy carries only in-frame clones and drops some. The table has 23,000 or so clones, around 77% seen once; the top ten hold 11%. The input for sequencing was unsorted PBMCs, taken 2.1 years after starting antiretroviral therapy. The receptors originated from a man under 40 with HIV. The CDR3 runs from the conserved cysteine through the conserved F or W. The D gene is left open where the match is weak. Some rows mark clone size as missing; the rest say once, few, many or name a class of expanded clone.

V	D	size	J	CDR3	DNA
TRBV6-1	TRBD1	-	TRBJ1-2	CASSVGTGGDYGYTF	TGTGCCAGCAGCGTTGGGACAGGGGGCGACTATGGCTACACCTTC
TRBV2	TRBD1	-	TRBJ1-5	CASRSRDSPNQPQHF	TGTGCCAGCAGGAGCCGGGACAGCCCGAATCAGCCCCAGCATTTT
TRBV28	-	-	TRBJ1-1	CASNGVNTEAFF	TGTGCCAGCAACGGGGTGAACACTGAAGCTTTCTTT
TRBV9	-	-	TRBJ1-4	CASSSGTPNEKLFF	TGTGCCAGCAGCTCCGGGACACCGAATGAAAAACTGTTTTTT
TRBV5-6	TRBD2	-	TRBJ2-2	CASSPPQRGDNTGELFF	TGTGCCAGCAGCCCCCCCCAGCGGGGAGACAACACCGGGGAGCTGTTTTTT
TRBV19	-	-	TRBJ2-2	CASSIGTGELFF	TGTGCCAGTAGTATAGGGACCGGGGAGCTGTTTTTT
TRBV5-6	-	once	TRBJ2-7	CASSSQGRTHSYEQYF	TGTGCCAGCAGTTCCCAGGGGAGGACTCACTCCTACGAGCAGTACTTC
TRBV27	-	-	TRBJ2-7	CASSLAQSYEQYF	TGTGCCAGCAGTTTAGCGCAATCCTACGAGCAGTACTTC
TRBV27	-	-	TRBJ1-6	CASSLWGFNNSPLHF	TGTGCCAGCAGTTTGTGGGGGTTTAACAATTCACCCCTCCACTTT
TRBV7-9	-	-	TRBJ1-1	CASSLGTVEAFF	TGTGCCAGCAGCTTAGGGACAGTCGAAGCTTTCTTT
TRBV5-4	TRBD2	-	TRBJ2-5	CASSSALAGEMQETQYF	TGTGCCAGCAGCTCCGCGTTAGCGGGAGAAATGCAAGAGACCCAGTACTTC
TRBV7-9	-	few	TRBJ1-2	CASSSTVPKGGNYGYTF	TGTGCCAGCAGCTCGACAGTCCCTAAGGGGGGGAACTATGGCTACACCTTC
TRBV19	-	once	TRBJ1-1	CASTLDRMNTEAFF	TGTGCCAGTACCCTCGATCGGATGAACACTGAAGCTTTCTTT
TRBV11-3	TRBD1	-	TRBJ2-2	CASSLYRGSGELFF	TGTGCCAGCAGCCTCTACAGGGGGTCCGGGGAGCTGTTTTTT
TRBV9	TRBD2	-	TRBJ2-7	CASSARSGGAFYEQYF	TGTGCCAGCAGCGCAAGAAGCGGGGGGGCATTTTACGAGCAGTACTTC
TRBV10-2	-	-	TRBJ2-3	CASSAAYDTDTQYF	TGCGCCAGCAGTGCGGCGTACGACACAGATACGCAGTATTTT
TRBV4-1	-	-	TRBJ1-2	CASSSDVFDYTF	TGCGCCAGCAGCTCGGACGTGTTTGACTACACCTTC
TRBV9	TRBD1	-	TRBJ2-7	CASSVDAGTGYEQYF	TGTGCCAGCAGCGTAGACGCCGGGACAGGCTACGAGCAGTACTTC
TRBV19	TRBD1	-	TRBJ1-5	CASSVGGTQPQHF	TGTGCCAGTAGCGTAGGGGGCACTCAGCCCCAGCATTTT
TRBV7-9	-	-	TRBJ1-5	CASSLESNQPQHF	TGTGCCAGCAGCTTAGAAAGCAATCAGCCCCAGCATTTT
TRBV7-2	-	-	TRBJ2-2	CASSAGPFTGELFF	TGTGCCAGCAGCGCGGGACCTTTCACCGGGGAGCTGTTTTTT
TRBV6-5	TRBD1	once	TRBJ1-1	CASSYSRTGEAFF	TGTGCCAGCAGTTACTCTCGGACAGGGGAAGCTTTCTTT
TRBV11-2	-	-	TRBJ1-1	CASSLDGGYNTEAFF	TGTGCCAGCAGCTTAGATGGGGGTTACAACACTGAAGCTTTCTTT
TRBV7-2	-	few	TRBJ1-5	CASSPLGRVAQPQHF	TGTGCCAGCAGCCCTCTAGGCAGGGTGGCTCAGCCCCAGCATTTT
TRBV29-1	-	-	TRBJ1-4	CSASHAAGVLFF	TGCAGCGCGTCACATGCCGCGGGGGTCCTGTTTTTT
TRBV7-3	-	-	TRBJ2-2	CASSLKFGGNTGELFF	TGTGCCAGCAGCTTAAAGTTCGGGGGGAACACCGGGGAGCTGTTTTTT
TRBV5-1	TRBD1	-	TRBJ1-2	CASTPDRGVGYTF	TGCGCCAGCACCCCGGACAGGGGGGTCGGCTACACCTTC
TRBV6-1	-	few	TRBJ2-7	CASRARTASYEQYF	TGTGCCAGCAGGGCCAGGACGGCCTCCTACGAGCAGTACTTC
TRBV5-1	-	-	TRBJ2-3	CASSSHTRDTQYF	TGCGCCAGCAGCTCACACACCAGAGATACGCAGTATTTT
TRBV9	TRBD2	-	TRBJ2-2	CASSRVAGGRTGELFF	TGTGCCAGCAGCCGGGTAGCGGGGGGGCGCACCGGGGAGCTGTTTTTT
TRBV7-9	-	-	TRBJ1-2	CASSLSGRLDGYTF	TGTGCCAGCAGCTTAAGTGGTCGGTTAGATGGCTACACCTTC
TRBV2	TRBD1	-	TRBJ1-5	CASSENRGQPQHF	TGTGCCAGCAGTGAAAACAGGGGCCAGCCCCAGCATTTT
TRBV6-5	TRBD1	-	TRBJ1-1	CASARTGLNTEAFF	TGTGCCAGCGCCCGGACAGGTTTGAACACTGAAGCTTTCTTT
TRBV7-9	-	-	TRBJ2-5	CASSQTASVETQYF	TGTGCCAGCAGCCAAACAGCTAGCGTGGAGACCCAGTACTTC
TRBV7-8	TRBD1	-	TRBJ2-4	CASSPQTGAAKNIQYF	TGTGCCAGCAGCCCCCAGACAGGGGCAGCCAAAAACATTCAGTACTTC
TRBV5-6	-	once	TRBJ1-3	CASSLLSGSSGNTIYF	TGTGCCAGCAGCTTACTCTCCGGGAGCTCTGGAAACACCATATATTTT
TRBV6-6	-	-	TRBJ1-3	CASSYSGGSGNTIYF	TGTGCCAGCAGTTACTCGGGAGGCTCTGGAAACACCATATATTTT
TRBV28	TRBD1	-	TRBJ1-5	CASSLPRGVNNQPQHF	TGTGCCAGCAGTTTACCCAGGGGGGTGAACAATCAGCCCCAGCATTTT
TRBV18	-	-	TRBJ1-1	CASSPPGTEAFF	TGTGCCAGCTCACCGCCCGGGACAGAAGCTTTCTTT
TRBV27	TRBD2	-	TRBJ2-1	CASSLWRGAENNEQFF	TGTGCCAGCAGTTTGTGGCGGGGGGCCGAGAACAATGAGCAGTTCTTC
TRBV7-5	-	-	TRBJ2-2	CVRSPTSDRPCATGELFF	TGTGTCAGAAGCCCCACCTCTGACAGGCCGTGCGCCACCGGGGAGCTGTTTTTT
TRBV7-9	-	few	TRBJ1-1	CASSLVEAFF	TGTGCCAGCAGCTTAGTTGAAGCTTTCTTT
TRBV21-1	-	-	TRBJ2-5	CASSKRAGGSAETQYF	TGTGCCAGCAGCAAAAGGGCGGGGGGCTCTGCAGAGACCCAGTACTTC
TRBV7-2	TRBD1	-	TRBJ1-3	CASSLRPRQGVYTIYF	TGTGCCAGCAGCTTAAGGCCGAGACAGGGGGTTTACACCATATATTTT
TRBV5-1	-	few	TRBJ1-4	CASSLASEAEKLFF	TGCGCCAGCAGCTTGGCCTCGGAGGCGGAAAAACTGTTTTTT
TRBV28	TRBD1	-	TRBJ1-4	CASSSRRDRGHKNEKLFF	TGTGCCAGCAGTAGCCGACGGGACAGGGGACACAAGAATGAAAAACTGTTTTTT
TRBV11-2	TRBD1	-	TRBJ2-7	CASSFRDRDYEQYF	TGTGCCAGCAGCTTCCGGGACAGGGATTACGAGCAGTACTTC
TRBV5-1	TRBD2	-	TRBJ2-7	CASSLTSGLYEQYF	TGCGCCAGCAGCTTGACTAGCGGACTCTACGAGCAGTACTTC
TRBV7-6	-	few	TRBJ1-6	CASSPTSGTKSSYNSPLHF	TGTGCCAGCAGCCCGACCTCCGGGACAAAAAGCTCCTATAATTCACCCCTCCACTTT
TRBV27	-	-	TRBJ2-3	CASMNFPPETSTDTQYF	TGTGCCAGCATGAACTTCCCACCTGAGACCTCCACAGATACGCAGTATTTT
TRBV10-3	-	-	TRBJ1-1	CAISVKGNTEAFF	TGTGCCATCAGTGTTAAGGGAAACACTGAAGCTTTCTTT